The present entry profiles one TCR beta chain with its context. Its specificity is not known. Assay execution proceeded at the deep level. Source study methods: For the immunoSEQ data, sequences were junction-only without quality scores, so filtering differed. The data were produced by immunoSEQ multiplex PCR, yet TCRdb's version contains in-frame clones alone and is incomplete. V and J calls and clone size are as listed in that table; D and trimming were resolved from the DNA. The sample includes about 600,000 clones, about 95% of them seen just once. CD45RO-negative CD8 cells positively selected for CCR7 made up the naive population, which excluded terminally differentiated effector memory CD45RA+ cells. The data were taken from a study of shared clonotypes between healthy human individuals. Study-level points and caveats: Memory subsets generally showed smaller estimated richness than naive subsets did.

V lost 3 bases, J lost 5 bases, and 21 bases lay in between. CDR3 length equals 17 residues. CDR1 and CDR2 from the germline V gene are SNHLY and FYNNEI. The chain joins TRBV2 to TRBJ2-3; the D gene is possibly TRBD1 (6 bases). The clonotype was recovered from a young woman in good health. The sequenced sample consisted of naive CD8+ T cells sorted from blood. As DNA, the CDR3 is TGTGCCAGCAGTGACCCCACAGGGTACCAACGGAAAGATACGCAGTATTTT. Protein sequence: CASSDPTGYQRKDTQYF. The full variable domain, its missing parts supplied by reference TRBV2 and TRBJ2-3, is EPEVTQTPSHQVTQMGQEVILRCVPISNHLYFYWYRQILGQKVEFLVSFYNNEISEKSEIFDDQFSVERPDGSNFTLKIRSTKLEDSAMYFCASSDPTGYQRKDTQYFGPGTRLTVL.